This record looks at one TCR beta chain sequence and its context. The antigen is unknown. Clones were sequenced by immunoSEQ multiplex PCR, and TCRdb holds only the in-frame ones, with some missing. The sample lists some 170,000 clones; 85% to 95% were seen once. The ends were cut back, 2 bases at V and 0 bases at J, with 8 bases in the middle. This CDR3 is 14 amino acids long. CDR1 and CDR2 from the germline V gene are SGHNT and YYREEE (reference sequence). This entry comes from a study of T cell responses to AZD1222 COVID-19 vaccine. Study-wide results and limits: There were mostly white British donors and more females than males, and clonal diversity was possibly underestimated. Mapped onto spike, vaccine-associated CD4 TCRs spanned it and were dominant at 160-218 and 743-854. Baseline testing showed seropositivity in only a handful of AZD1222 recipients. Spike-specific TCRs gained breadth and depth after people received two AZD1222 doses.

This sequence was found in an adult in good health. The gene calls are TRBV5-4 and TRBJ1-2; D is perhaps TRBD1 (6 bases). The material sequenced was peripheral blood, taken on day 0 of AZD1222 vaccination. The CDR3 is CASSFGQSNYGYTF. CDR3 bases: TGTGCCAGCAGCTTCGGACAGTCTAACTATGGCTACACCTTC.